This T cell receptor (beta chain) was documented in a study of vaccination effects on CD4 cells after COVID-19. About this clone: Its antigen is still unknown.

Following an approximately ten-day culture, CD4+ T cells were purified. The person's infection with SARS-CoV-2, confirmed by PCR, took place between March and December 2020. The vaccine given was either BNT162b2 or mRNA-1273, in two doses. This CDR3 contains 15 residues. Between the trimmed V and J ends, which lost 2 bases and 4 bases, there was a span of 11 bases. Germline CDR1 is KGHSH and CDR2 is LQKENI. Data came from immunoSEQ multiplex PCR; TCRdb stores just in-frame clones and leaves some out. The table records 35,000 to 45,000 clones, less than 85% of them present only once. The receptor was isolated from a human donor who had a prior SARS-CoV-2 infection. The V and J genes are TRBV18 and TRBJ2-2, with unresolved D. The sample consisted of CD4+ T cells from PBMCs cultured without peptide, taken after COVID-19 vaccination. CDR3 bases: TGTGCCAGCTCACCATTAACCAGGTCCACCGGGGAGCTGTTTTTT. Its translation: CASSPLTRSTGELFF.